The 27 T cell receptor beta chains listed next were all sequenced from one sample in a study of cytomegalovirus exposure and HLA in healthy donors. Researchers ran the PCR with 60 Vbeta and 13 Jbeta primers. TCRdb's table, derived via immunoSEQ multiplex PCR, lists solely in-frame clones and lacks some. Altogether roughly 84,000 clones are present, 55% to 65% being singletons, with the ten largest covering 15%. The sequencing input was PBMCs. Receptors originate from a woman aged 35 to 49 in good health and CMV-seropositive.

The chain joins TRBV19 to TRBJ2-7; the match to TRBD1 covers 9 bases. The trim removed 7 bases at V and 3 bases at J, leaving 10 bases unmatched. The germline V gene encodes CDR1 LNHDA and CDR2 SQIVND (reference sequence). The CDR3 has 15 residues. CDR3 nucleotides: TGTGCCAGTACCTCAACCGGGACAGGGAACTACGAGCAGTACTTC. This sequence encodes CASTSTGTGNYEQYF. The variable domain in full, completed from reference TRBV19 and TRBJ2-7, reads DGGITQSPKYLFRKEGQNVTLSCEQNLNHDAMYWYRQDPGQGLRLIYYSQIVNDFQKGDIAEGYSVSREKKESFPLTVTSAQKNPTAFYLCASTSTGTGNYEQYFGPGTRLTVT.

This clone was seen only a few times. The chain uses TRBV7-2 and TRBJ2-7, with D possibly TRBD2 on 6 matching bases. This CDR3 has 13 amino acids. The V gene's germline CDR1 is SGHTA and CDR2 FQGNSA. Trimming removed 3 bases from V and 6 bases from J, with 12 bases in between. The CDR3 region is CASSFKGEVEQYF. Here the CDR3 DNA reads TGTGCCAGCAGCTTTAAAGGGGAGGTCGAGCAGTACTTC.

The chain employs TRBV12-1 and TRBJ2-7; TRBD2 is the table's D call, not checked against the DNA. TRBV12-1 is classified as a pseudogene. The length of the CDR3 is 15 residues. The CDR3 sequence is CASSSRGTGSDEQYF. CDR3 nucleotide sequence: TGTGCCAGCAGCTCCCGCGGCACCGGCTCCGACGAGCAGTACTTC.

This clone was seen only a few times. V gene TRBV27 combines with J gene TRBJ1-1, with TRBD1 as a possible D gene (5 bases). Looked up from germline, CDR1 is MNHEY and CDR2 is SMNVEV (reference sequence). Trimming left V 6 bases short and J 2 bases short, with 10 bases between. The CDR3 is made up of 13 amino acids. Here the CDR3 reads CASSPQGNTEAFF. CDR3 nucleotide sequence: TGTGCCAGCAGCCCTCAGGGAAACACTGAAGCTTTCTTT.

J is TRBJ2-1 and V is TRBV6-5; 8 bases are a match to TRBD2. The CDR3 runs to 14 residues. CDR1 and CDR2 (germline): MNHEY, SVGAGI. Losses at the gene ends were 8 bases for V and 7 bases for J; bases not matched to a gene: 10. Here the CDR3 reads CASATRGGENEQFF. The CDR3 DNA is TGTGCCAGCGCTACACGGGGGGGTGAAAATGAGCAGTTCTTC.

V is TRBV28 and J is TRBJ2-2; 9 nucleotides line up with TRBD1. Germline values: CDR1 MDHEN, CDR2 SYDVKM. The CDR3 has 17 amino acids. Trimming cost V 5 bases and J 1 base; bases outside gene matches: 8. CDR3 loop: CASSLPPGQGNTGELFF. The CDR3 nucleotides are TGTGCCAGCAGTCTTCCACCGGGACAGGGGAACACCGGGGAGCTGTTTTTT.

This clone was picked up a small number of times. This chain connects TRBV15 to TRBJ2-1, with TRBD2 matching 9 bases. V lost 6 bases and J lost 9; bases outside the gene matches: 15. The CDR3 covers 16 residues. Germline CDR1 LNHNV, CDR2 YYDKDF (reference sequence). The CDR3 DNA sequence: TGTGCCACCAGGGGGGGCGGTGCGGGAGGGCCGCGTGAGCAGTTCTTC. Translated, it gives CATRGGGAGGPREQFF.

The CDR3 reads CASSSGGDQPQHF. The CDR3 DNA reads as TGTGCCAGCAGCTCCGGAGGGGATCAGCCCCAGCATTTT. The J gene is TRBJ1-5, the V gene TRBV7-9, with D tentatively TRBD1 (5 bases). The CDR3 extends over 13 amino acids. With 4 bases removed from V and 5 bases from J, the gap between germline ends came to 9 bases. CDR1 is SEHNR and CDR2 is FQNEAQ in the germline V gene (reference sequence). The full variable domain, in which reference TRBV7-9 and TRBJ1-5 provide the parts outside the CDR3, is DTGVSQNPRHKITKRGQNVTFRCDPISEHNRLYWYRQTLGQGPEFLTYFQNEAQLEKSRLLSDRFSAERPKGSFSTLEIQRTEQGDSAMYLCASSSGGDQPQHFGDGTRLSIL.

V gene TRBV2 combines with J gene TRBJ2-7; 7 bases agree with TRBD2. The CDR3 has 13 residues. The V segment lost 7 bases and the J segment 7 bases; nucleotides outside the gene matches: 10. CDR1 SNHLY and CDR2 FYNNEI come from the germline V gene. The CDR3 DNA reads TGTGCCAGCACCCGGGAGGCCGGGGGGGAGCAGTACTTC. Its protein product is CASTREAGGEQYF.

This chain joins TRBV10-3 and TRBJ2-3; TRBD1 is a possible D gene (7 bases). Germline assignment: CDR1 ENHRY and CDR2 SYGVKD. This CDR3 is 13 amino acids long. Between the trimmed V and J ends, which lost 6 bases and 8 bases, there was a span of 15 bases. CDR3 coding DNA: TGTGCCATCAGGGAGCTGCAGGGGGGTACGCAGTATTTT. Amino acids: CAIRELQGGTQYF.

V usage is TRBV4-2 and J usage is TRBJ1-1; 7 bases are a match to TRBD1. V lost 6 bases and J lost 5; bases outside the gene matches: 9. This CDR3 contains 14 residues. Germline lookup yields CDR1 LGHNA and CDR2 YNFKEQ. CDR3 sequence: CASSSDREWTEAFF. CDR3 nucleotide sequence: TGTGCCAGCAGTTCCGACAGGGAATGGACTGAAGCTTTCTTT.

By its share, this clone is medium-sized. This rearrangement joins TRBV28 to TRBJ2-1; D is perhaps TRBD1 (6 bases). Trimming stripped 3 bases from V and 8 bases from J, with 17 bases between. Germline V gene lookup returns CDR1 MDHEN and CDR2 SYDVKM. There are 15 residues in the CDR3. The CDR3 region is CASSFGTTGNDEQFF. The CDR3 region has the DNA TGTGCCAGCAGTTTTGGGACGACAGGAAACGATGAGCAGTTCTTC.

CDR3 residues: CASMDSYSNQPQHF. Here the CDR3 DNA reads TGTGCCAGCATGGACAGTTATAGCAATCAGCCCCAGCATTTT. This sequence joins TRBV2 and TRBJ1-5, with D maybe TRBD1 (6 bases). Germline values: CDR1 SNHLY, CDR2 FYNNEI. This CDR3 has 14 amino acids. Between the trimmed V and J ends, which lost 7 bases and 0 bases, there was a span of 10 bases.

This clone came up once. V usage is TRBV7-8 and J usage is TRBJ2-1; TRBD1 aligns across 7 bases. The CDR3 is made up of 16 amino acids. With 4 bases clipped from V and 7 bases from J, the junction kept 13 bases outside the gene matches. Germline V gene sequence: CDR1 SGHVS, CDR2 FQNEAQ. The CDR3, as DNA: TGTGCCAGCAGCTACGCCCCAACGTCAGGGGGTAATGAGCAGTTCTTC. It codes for CASSYAPTSGGNEQFF. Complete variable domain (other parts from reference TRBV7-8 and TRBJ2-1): GAGVSQSPRYKVAKRGQDVALRCDPISGHVSLFWYQQALGQGPEFLTYFQNEAQLDKSGLPSDRFFAERPEGSVSTLKIQRTQQEDSAVYLCASSYAPTSGGNEQFFGPGTRLTVL.

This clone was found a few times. The CDR3 bases are TGCGCCAGCAGCCGTGGGACAGGCCGCCCAGATACGCAGTATTTT. It specifies CASSRGTGRPDTQYF. V usage is TRBV4-1 and J usage is TRBJ2-3; TRBD1 matches 8 bases. The ends lost 4 bases at V and 4 bases at J; junction bases unmatched: 7. This CDR3 spans 15 amino acids. The V gene's germline CDR1 is MGHRA and CDR2 YSYEKL.

The CDR3 DNA follows: TGTGCCAGCAGTCGAGACGGACTAGCTGGGGAGACCCAGTACTTC. Translation gives CASSRDGLAGETQYF. The gene calls are TRBV6-5 and TRBJ2-5; the match to TRBD2 covers 8 bases. CDR1 is MNHEY, CDR2 SVGAGI, per germline. After removal of 5 bases from V and 5 bases from J, the junction contained 10 bases not matched to a gene. The CDR3 sequence is 15 residues long.

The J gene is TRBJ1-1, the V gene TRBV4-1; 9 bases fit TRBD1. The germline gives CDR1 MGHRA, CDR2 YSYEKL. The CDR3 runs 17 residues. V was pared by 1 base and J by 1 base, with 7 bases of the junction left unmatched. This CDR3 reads CASSQGDRARSNTEAFF. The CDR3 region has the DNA TGCGCCAGCAGCCAAGGGGACAGGGCTCGATCGAACACTGAAGCTTTCTTT.

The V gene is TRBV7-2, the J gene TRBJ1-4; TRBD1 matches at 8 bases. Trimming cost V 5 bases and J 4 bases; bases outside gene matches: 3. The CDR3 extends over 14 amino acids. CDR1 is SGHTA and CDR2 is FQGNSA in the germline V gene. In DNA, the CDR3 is TGTGCCAGCAGCCCAGACAGGGGTAATGAAAAACTGTTTTTT. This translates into CASSPDRGNEKLFF.

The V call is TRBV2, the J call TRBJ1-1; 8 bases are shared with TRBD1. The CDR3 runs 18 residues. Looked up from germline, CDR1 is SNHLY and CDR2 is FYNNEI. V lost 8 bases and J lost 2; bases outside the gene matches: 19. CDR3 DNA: TGTGCCAGCGTCAGGTACCCAGGGGGCGTCGGACAAAACACTGAAGCTTTCTTT. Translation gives CASVRYPGGVGQNTEAFF.

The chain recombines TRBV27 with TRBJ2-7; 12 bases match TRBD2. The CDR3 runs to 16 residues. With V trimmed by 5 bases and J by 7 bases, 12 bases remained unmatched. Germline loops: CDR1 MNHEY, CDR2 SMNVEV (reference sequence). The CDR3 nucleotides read TGTGCCAGCAGTCCTATGACTAGCGGGAGTTTGGATGAGCAGTACTTC. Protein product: CASSPMTSGSLDEQYF.

This CDR3 reads CASSLPDRGTEAFF. The CDR3, as DNA: TGTGCCAGCAGCCTTCCGGACAGGGGTACTGAAGCTTTCTTT. The chain carries TRBV21-1 and TRBJ1-1; the table names TRBD1, a call not compared with the DNA. TRBV21-1 is listed as a pseudogene. The CDR3 consists of 14 residues.

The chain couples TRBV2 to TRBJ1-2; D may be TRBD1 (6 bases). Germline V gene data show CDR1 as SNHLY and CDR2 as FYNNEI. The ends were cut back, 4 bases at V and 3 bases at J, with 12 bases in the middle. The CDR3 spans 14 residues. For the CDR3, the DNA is TGTGCCAGCAGTGCCCTGACAGGCTACTATGGCTACACCTTC. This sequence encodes CASSALTGYYGYTF.

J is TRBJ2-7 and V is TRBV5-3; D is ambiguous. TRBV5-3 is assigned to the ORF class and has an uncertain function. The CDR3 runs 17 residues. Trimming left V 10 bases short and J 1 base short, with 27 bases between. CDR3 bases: TGTGCCCGCCGGGTTCCGAGCATTCGCGACCCTTCCTACGAGCAGTACTTC. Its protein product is CARRVPSIRDPSYEQYF.

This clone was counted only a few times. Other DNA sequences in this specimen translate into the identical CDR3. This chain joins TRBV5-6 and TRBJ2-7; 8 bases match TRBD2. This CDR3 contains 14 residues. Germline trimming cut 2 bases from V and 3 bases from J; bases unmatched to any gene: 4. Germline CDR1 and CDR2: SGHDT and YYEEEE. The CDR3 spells CASSLAGANYEQYF. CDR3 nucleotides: TGTGCCAGCAGCTTAGCGGGAGCGAACTACGAGCAGTACTTC.

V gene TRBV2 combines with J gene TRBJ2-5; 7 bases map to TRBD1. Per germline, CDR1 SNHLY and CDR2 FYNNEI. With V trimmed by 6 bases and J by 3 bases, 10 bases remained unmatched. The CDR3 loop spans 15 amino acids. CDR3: CASSGRGSAKETQYF. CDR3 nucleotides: TGTGCCAGCAGCGGCAGGGGGTCGGCTAAAGAGACCCAGTACTTC.

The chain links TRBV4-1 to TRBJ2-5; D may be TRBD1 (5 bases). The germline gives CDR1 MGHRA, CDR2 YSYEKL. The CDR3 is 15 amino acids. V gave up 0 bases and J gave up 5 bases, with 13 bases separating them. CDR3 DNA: TGCGCCAGCAGCCAAGATAAGGGGTTCTATGAGACCCAGTACTTC. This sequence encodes CASSQDKGFYETQYF.

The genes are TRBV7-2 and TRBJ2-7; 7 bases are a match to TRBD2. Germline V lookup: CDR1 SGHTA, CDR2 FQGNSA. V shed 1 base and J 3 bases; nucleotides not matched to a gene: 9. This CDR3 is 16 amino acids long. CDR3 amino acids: CASSLGLAVAGYEQYF. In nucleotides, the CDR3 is TGTGCCAGCAGCTTAGGTCTAGCGGTGGCTGGCTACGAGCAGTACTTC.